A selection of T cell receptor beta chains follows, all from one sample in a study of cytomegalovirus exposure and HLA in healthy donors. Libraries were prepared by immunoSEQ multiplex PCR; TCRdb keeps only in-frame clonotypes and omits some of them. The sample yields 150,000 to 200,000 clones, roughly 77% seen once. Sequencing was carried out using PBMCs. These receptors all stem from a man aged 18 to 35 in good health and CMV-seropositive. The CDR3 runs from the conserved cysteine through the conserved F or W. Fields, in order: J gene, clone size, D gene, V gene, CDR3 protein, CDR3 DNA. D genes are given only for firm matches. Size is omitted from some rows. Given values are once, few, many or a class for expanded clones.

>TRBJ2-1|few|.|TRBV9
CASSVGSGIDEQFF
TGTGCCAGCAGCGTAGGCTCGGGGATCGATGAGCAGTTCTTC
>TRBJ1-1|.|.|TRBV5-1
CASSIGDRDNTEAFF
TGCGCCAGCAGCATAGGGGATAGGGATAACACTGAAGCTTTCTTT
>TRBJ1-4|few|TRBD1|TRBV6-1
CASSDRGWGQGAEKLFF
TGTGCCAGCAGTGACCGCGGTTGGGGACAGGGGGCTGAAAAACTGTTTTTT
>TRBJ2-7|.|.|TRBV29-1
CSVEGALAYEQYF
TGCAGCGTTGAGGGGGCGTTAGCCTACGAGCAGTACTTC
>TRBJ2-7|once|.|TRBV10-3
CAIKDTSYEQYF
TGTGCCATCAAAGACACGTCCTACGAGCAGTACTTC
>TRBJ2-2|.|TRBD2|TRBV30
CAWRRGAGSNTGELFF
TGTGCCTGGAGGCGGGGGGCGGGGTCGAACACCGGGGAGCTGTTTTTT
>TRBJ2-1|.|.|TRBV6-5
CASSYGRGDEQFF
TGTGCCAGCAGTTACGGGAGGGGGGATGAGCAGTTCTTC
>TRBJ2-3|.|TRBD2|TRBV7-9
CAVQSGLAGGLADTQYF
TGTGCCGTTCAAAGTGGACTAGCGGGAGGGCTGGCAGATACGCAGTATTTT
>TRBJ2-3|.|.|TRBV6-5
CASTDPSLGTDTQYF
TGTGCCAGCACCGACCCTAGCTTGGGCACAGATACGCAGTATTTT
>TRBJ1-2|.|TRBD1|TRBV6-5
CASSRTGGGYTF
TGTGCCAGCAGCCGAACAGGGGGCGGCTACACCTTC
>TRBJ2-2|.|TRBD2|TRBV18
CASSTSGRGTGELFF
TGTGCCAGCTCAACTAGCGGGAGGGGCACCGGGGAGCTGTTTTTT
>TRBJ2-3|.|TRBD2|TRBV5-6
CASSLTSGSTQYF
TGTGCCAGCAGCTTGACTAGCGGTAGTACGCAGTATTTT
>TRBJ2-3|once|TRBD2|TRBV30
CASGAGGSSTDTQYF
TGTGCCTCGGGGGCGGGAGGCTCTAGCACAGATACGCAGTATTTT
>TRBJ2-7|.|.|TRBV6-6
CASSPDTSYEQYF
TGTGCCAGCAGCCCCGACACATCCTACGAGCAGTACTTC
>TRBJ2-6|few|TRBD1|TRBV19
CASSRTGRSGANVLTF
TGTGCCAGTAGTAGGACAGGGCGCTCTGGGGCCAACGTCCTGACTTTC
>TRBJ2-1|.|TRBD2|TRBV15
CATSTLGGDNEQFF
TGTGCCACCAGCACCTTGGGAGGGGACAATGAGCAGTTCTTC
>TRBJ2-7|few|.|TRBV10-3
CAISEGAREQYF
TGTGCCATCAGTGAGGGGGCGCGGGAGCAGTACTTC
>TRBJ1-5|.|.|TRBV27
CASSLSFGMPQHF
TGTGCCAGCAGTTTATCTTTCGGGATGCCCCAGCATTTT